This T cell receptor beta chain was retrieved from a study of blood T cell repertoires in COVID-19. Across the study: COVID-19 samples from acute and convalescent phases originated in the United States, Italy and Spain. The analysed material was cDNA or gDNA that came from T cells, B-cell-depleted T cells, or PBMCs.

In the original analysis: Estimation of nucleated cell counts relied on the amplification of reference gene primers. Data came from immunoSEQ multiplex PCR; TCRdb stores just in-frame clones and leaves some out. From that table come the V and J calls and clone size; the DNA was used to work out D and trimming. The sample has over 350,000 clones; around 86% are singletons. The CDR3 is 16 residues long. Trimming removed 2 bases from V and 0 bases from J; junction bases left unmatched: 3. The germline V gene has CDR1 LGHDT and CDR2 YNNKEL (reference sequence). The sequence was collected from a woman aged 25 to 39 with active or convalescent COVID-19. The sample comprised peripheral blood. The chain uses TRBV3-1 (or the pseudogene TRBV3-2) and TRBJ2-5; 10 positions match TRBD2. The CDR3 is CASSQLGTSDQETQYF. The CDR3 DNA sequence: TGTGCCAGCAGCCAATTAGGGACTAGCGACCAAGAGACCCAGTACTTC.